This T cell receptor beta chain came from a study of blood T cells in healthy people across ages. Notes on this clonotype: What it binds is not known.

Whole-study results and caveats: Naive CD4+ cells and diversity were both higher in long-lived donors than in aged donors.

The CDR3 length is 14 residues. V lost 10 bases and J 0 bases, leaving 14 bases between the germline ends. CDR1 is ENHRY and CDR2 is SYGVKD in the germline V gene. The use of a sample-barcoded 5' primer and a J-beta primer mix characterized a second PCR of about 7 to 12 cycles. MiXCR, applied by TCRdb to the 5' RACE reads, yields one record per CDR3 protein. This sample carries hundreds of thousands of distinct CDR3 sequences, about 53% of them seen once, and the ten largest clones take over 30%. The chain combines TRBV10-3 with TRBJ2-3, with D perhaps matching TRBD2 (6 bases). Material: blood. The origin of this receptor is a man aged 55 to 69 in good health. The CDR3 here is CATGDGTSTDTQYF. The CDR3 nucleotides are TGTGCCACCGGGGACGGGACTAGCACAGATACGCAGTATTTT.